This entry lists 6 T cell receptor beta chains sequenced from one sample in a study of prognosis after radiotherapy for stage I lung cancer. Multiplex PCR in two rounds served to amplify TCR beta CDR3 from genomic DNA. Primers were specific to each TRBV and TRBJ gene in first-round PCR. One entry per CDR3 protein results from TCRdb running MiXCR on the multiplex PCR reads. The sample yields approximately 30,000 distinct CDR3 sequences, more than 25% seen once. The input for sequencing was PBMCs, taken before or after stereotactic body radiation therapy (not recorded which). The receptors originated from a donor at least 50 years old with non-small cell lung cancer.

This clonotype occurred many times. V gene TRBV20-1 combines with J gene TRBJ1-5; D unresolved. CDR1 DFQATT and CDR2 SNEGSKA come from the germline V gene (reference sequence). The CDR3 runs to 16 residues. Deletions cut 0 bases from V and 0 bases from J, with 12 bases between. CDR3 nucleotides: TGCAGTGCTAGAGAGCTCTACAGCAATAGCAATCAGCCCCAGCATTTT. Translation: CSARELYSNSNQPQHF.

This clonotype has a count of ten or more. The V and J genes are TRBV6-1 and TRBJ1-5; unclear D gene. The CDR3 extends over 13 amino acids. With 5 bases removed from V and 8 bases from J, the gap between germline ends came to 13 bases. Germline V CDR1 and CDR2: MNHNS, SASEGT. The CDR3 DNA follows: TGTGCCAGCAGTCCCGGGGTGGTAGAGCCCCAGCATTTT. Its translation is CASSPGVVEPQHF.

This clonotype was seen repeatedly, ten times or more. The genes are TRBV7-9 and TRBJ1-2; D might be TRBD1 (6 bases). V dropped 5 bases and J dropped 4 bases, with 14 bases sitting between them. This CDR3 region has 14 residues. Germline loops: CDR1 SEHNR, CDR2 FQNEAQ (reference sequence). CDR3 nucleotides: TGTGCCAGCAGCCTACAGGGAGAATTCTATGGCTACACCTTC. Its protein product is CASSLQGEFYGYTF.

This clonotype was recorded many times. The gene calls are TRBV5-6 and TRBJ2-1; D is possibly TRBD1 or TRBD2 (6 bases each). The CDR3 runs 16 residues. V lost 4 bases, J lost 4 bases, and 18 bases lay in between. From germline, CDR1 is SGHDT and CDR2 YYEEEE. The CDR3 DNA is TGTGCCAGCAGCCAGGGACTGGGGGGCAAGTACAATGAGCAGTTCTTC. It encodes CASSQGLGGKYNEQFF.

Ten or more counts support this clonotype. J is TRBJ2-5 and V is TRBV5-5, with D possibly matching TRBD2 (6 bases). The CDR3 covers 17 residues. V was clipped by 2 bases and J by 1 base, with 18 bases between them. The germline CDR1 and CDR2 sequences are SGHKS and YYEKEE (reference sequence). CDR3 in amino acids: CASSLLGLGDSQETQYF. CDR3 DNA sequence: TGTGCCAGCAGCTTATTAGGTCTGGGGGACTCCCAAGAGACCCAGTACTTC. The full variable domain, in which reference TRBV5-5 and TRBJ2-5 provide the parts outside the CDR3, is DAGVTQSPTHLIKTRGQQVTLRCSPISGHKSVSWYQQVLGQGPQFIFQYYEKEERGRGNFPDRFSARQFPNYSSELNVNALLLGDSALYLCASSLLGLGDSQETQYFGPGTRLLVL.

The chain is built from TRBV28 and TRBJ2-2; maybe TRBD1 (6 bases). The CDR3 is made up of 16 amino acids. Trimming stripped 2 bases from V and 8 bases from J, with 18 bases between. Germline V gives CDR1 MDHEN, CDR2 SYDVKM. DNA of the CDR3: TGTGCCAGCAGTTTAGACGGGTCAGGGGAGAAAGGGGAGCTGTTTTTT. Protein product: CASSLDGSGEKGELFF.